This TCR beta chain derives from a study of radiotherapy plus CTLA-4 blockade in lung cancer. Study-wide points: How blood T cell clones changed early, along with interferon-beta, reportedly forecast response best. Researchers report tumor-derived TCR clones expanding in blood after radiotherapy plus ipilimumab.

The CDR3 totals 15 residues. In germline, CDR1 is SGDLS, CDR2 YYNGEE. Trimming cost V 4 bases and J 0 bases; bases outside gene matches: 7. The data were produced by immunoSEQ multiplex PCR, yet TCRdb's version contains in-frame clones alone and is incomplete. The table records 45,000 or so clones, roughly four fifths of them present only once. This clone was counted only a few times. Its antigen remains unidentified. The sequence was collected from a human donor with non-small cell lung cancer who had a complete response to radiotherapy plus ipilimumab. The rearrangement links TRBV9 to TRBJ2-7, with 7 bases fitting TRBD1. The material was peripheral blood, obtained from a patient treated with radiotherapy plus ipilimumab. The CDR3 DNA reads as TGTGCCAGCAGCTTTGGACAGGCAAACTCCTACGAGCAGTACTTC. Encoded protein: CASSFGQANSYEQYF.